Sequencing of this T cell receptor (beta chain) was carried out in a study of blood T cell repertoires in COVID-19. Across the study: COVID-19 samples from acute and convalescent phases originated in the United States, Italy and Spain.

Clones were read by immunoSEQ multiplex PCR, and TCRdb kept only the in-frame ones, dropping some. The table includes about 330,000 clones, about 90% detected once. This CDR3 spans 14 amino acids. Germline V CDR1 and CDR2: MNHEY, SMNVEV (reference sequence). V lost 0 bases and J 5 bases, leaving 9 bases between the germline ends. This clone was seen more than once but under ten times. Categorization into cohorts depended on clinical history that participants reported. Material: PBMCs or T cells enriched from blood (not recorded which). The rearrangement uses TRBV27 and TRBJ2-3, with D unresolved. The receptor's source is a man aged 30 to 45 who had recovered from COVID-19. CDR3 sequence reads: CASSLSFFLDTQYF. The CDR3 region has the DNA TGTGCCAGCAGTTTATCCTTTTTTCTAGATACGCAGTATTTT.